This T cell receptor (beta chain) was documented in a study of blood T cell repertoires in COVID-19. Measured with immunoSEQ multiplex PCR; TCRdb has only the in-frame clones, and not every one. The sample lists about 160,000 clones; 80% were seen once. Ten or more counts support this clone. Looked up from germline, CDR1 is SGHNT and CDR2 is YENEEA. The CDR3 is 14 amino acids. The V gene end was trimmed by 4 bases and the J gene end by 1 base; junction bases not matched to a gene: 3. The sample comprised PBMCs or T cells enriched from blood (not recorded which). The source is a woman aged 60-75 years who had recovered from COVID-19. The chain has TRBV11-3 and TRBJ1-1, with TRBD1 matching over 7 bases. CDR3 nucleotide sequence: TGTGCCAGCAGCTCAGGGGGGAAGAACACTGAAGCTTTCTTT. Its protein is CASSSGGKNTEAFF.